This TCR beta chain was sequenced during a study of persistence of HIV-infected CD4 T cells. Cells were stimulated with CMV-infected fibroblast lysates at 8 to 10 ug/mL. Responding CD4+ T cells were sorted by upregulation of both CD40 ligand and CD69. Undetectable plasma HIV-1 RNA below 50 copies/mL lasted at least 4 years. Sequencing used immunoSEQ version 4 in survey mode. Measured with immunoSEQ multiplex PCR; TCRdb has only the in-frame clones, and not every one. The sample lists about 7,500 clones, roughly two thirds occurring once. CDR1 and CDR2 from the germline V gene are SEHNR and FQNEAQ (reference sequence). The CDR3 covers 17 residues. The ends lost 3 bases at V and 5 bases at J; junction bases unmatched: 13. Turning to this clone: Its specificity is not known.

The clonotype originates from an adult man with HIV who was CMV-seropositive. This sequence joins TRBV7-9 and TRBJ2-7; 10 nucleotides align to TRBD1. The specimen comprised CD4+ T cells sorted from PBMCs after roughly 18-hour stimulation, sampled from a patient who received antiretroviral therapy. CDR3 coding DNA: TGTGCCAGCAGCTTCTACGGTGCCGGGACAGGGGTTGACGAGCAGTACTTC. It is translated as CASSFYGAGTGVDEQYF.